Below, 3 T cell receptor beta chains from the same sample are listed, as sequenced in a study of T-cell memory formation after mild COVID-19. TCRdb used MiXCR to reprocess the 5' RACE reads, holding one entry per CDR3 protein. The sample holds around 260,000 distinct CDR3 sequences, roughly 15% seen once. Sequenced material: PBMCs or a T cell subset sorted from them (not recorded which). The source is a young man who had mild COVID-19 (a few samples of this study predate the infection). Cell type and time point are not known.

The chain links TRBV19 to TRBJ1-2; D not resolved. Germline V gene sequence: CDR1 LNHDA, CDR2 SQIVND (reference sequence). V was pared by 8 bases and J by 9 bases, with 16 bases between. This CDR3 is built from 12 residues. This CDR3 is CASRNSDWSYTF. CDR3 bases: TGTGCCAGTCGGAACAGCGACTGGAGCTACACCTTC.

This clonotype has a handful of counts. The rearrangement uses TRBV4-1 and TRBJ1-2; D may be TRBD1 (6 bases). CDR1 is MGHRA, CDR2 YSYEKL, per germline. Trimming stripped 1 base from V and 4 bases from J, with 13 bases between. The CDR3 is 15 residues long. The CDR3 region has the DNA TGCGCCAGCAGCCAAGGGCAGGGGTCCATCTATGGCTACACCTTC. This translates into CASSQGQGSIYGYTF.

The chain joins TRBV24-1 to TRBJ2-1, with 9 nucleotides matching TRBD2. Germline V gives CDR1 KGHDR, CDR2 SFDVKD. The CDR3 runs to 17 residues. The ends lost 6 bases at V and 4 bases at J; junction bases unmatched: 12. The CDR3 DNA follows: TGTGCCACCAGTACACTTGGTGTAGCGGGAGAATACAATGAGCAGTTCTTC. This codes for CATSTLGVAGEYNEQFF.